The sequence of this T cell receptor beta chain was determined in a study of identical twins. Whole-study findings and limits: Fewer insertions marked abundant cord blood beta clonotypes; young adult naive trended weakly, memory not at all.

This clonotype was found many times. As yet, its antigen is unknown. TCRdb ran MiXCR on the 5' RACE reads and lists one entry per CDR3 protein. Of about 530,000 distinct CDR3 sequences listed, nearly 15% are singletons. The CDR3 loop spans 14 amino acids. The V gene end was trimmed by 5 bases and the J gene end by 4 bases; junction bases not matched to a gene: 3. This sample was shared with a second study, whose subject was yellow fever vaccine responses in identical twins. That work states: Twins' vaccine T cell response reportedly seemed partly convergent, partly personalized.

This sequence joins TRBV12-3 or TRBV12-4 and TRBJ1-5; 9 positions match TRBD1. The sequencing input was CD4+ T cells sorted from blood. The TCR originated in a woman aged 18 to 35 in good health. CDR3 loop: CASSRDRVNQPQHF. The CDR3 nucleotides are TGTGCCAGCAGTCGGGACAGGGTAAATCAGCCCCAGCATTTT.